This T cell receptor beta chain was identified in a study of high-grade serous ovarian cancer treatment subgroups. Findings and caveats of the study: Clonal relatedness tracked neoantigen level, and by trend copy number and mutation load.

The tumor samples were collected prior to definitive surgery or chemotherapy. This table comes from immunoSEQ multiplex PCR, and its TCRdb copy is limited to in-frame clones, with some not included. This table has some 5,000 clones, about three quarters appearing once. A word on this clone: Its antigen is not identified.

Looked up from germline, CDR1 is GTSNPN and CDR2 is SVGIG (reference sequence). V lost 1 base and J lost 1, with 10 bases in between. This CDR3 contains 14 residues. This clonotype originated in a human donor with high-grade serous ovarian cancer. Sequenced material: tumor tissue. V gene TRBV30 combines with J gene TRBJ1-1, with D tentatively TRBD1 (6 bases). Written as DNA, the CDR3 is TGTGCCTGGAGTGGGGGGGCGCGGAACACTGAAGCTTTCTTT. Translated, it gives CAWSGGARNTEAFF.